This T cell receptor (beta chain) was identified in a study of cytomegalovirus exposure and HLA in healthy donors. About the research overall: The 120 validation repertoires used the same platform as the roughly 670 first-cohort repertoires (as reported by a later analysis).

Germline V CDR1 and CDR2: SGHRS, YFSETQ. The V segment lost 1 base and the J segment 9 bases; nucleotides outside the gene matches: 13. CDR3 length equals 16 residues. Data came from immunoSEQ multiplex PCR; TCRdb stores just in-frame clones and leaves some out. The sample lists some 110,000 clones, approximately 86% seen once, with roughly 4% in the top ten. The V and J genes are TRBV5-1 and TRBJ2-1; TRBD2 aligns across 7 bases. The TCR originated in a woman under 30 in good health and CMV-seropositive. The material sequenced was PBMCs. As DNA, the CDR3 is TGCGCCAGCAGCTTGAGTGGGGGGGAAGTAAACGGTGAGCAGTTCTTC. It yields the protein CASSLSGGEVNGEQFF. The whole variable domain, remainder taken from reference TRBV5-1 and TRBJ2-1, is KAGVTQTPRYLIKTRGQQVTLSCSPISGHRSVSWYQQTPGQGLQFLFEYFSETQRNKGNFPGRFSGRQFSNSRSEMNVSTLELGDSALYLCASSLSGGEVNGEQFFGPGTRLTVL.